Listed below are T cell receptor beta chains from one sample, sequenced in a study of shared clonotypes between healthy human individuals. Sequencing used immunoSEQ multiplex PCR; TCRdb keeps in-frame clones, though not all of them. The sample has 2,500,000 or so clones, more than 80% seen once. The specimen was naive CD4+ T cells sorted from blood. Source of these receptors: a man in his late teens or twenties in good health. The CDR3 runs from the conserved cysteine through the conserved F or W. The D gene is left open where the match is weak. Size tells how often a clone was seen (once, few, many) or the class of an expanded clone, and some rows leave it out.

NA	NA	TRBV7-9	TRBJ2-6	TGTGCCAGCAGCTCGCCAGGGATATCTGGGGCCAACGTCCTGACTTTC	CASSSPGISGANVLTF
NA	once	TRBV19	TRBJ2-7	TGTGCCAGTAGTATTTCTGGCAGGGCCTACGAGCAGTACTTC	CASSISGRAYEQYF
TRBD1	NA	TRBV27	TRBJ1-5	TGTGCCAGCAGCTCCATCCGGGACAGGGCGAATCAGCCCCAGCATTTT	CASSSIRDRANQPQHF
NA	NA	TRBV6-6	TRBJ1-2	TGTGCCAGCAACCGGGCAAGCGTCTATGGCTACACCTTC	CASNRASVYGYTF
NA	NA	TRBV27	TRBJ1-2	TGTGCCAGCAGTTTAGGGGGCAGCCCTAACTATGGCTACACCTTC	CASSLGGSPNYGYTF
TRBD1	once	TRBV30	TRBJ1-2	TGTGCCTGGAGTCCCAAGGACAGGATCTATGGCTACACCTTC	CAWSPKDRIYGYTF
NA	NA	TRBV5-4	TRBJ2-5	TGTGCCAGCAGCATGCAAGAAACCCAGTACTTC	CASSMQETQYF
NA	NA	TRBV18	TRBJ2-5	TGTGCCAGCTCACCCAACGTCCAAGAGACCCAGTACTTC	CASSPNVQETQYF
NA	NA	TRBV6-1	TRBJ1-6	TGTGCCAGCAATAACGCAGCCCTGAATTCACCCCTCCACTTT	CASNNAALNSPLHF
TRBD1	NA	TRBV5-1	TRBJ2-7	TGCGCCAGCAGCTTGGCCGGACAGGCTAGTCCAGAGTACGAGCAGTACTTC	CASSLAGQASPEYEQYF
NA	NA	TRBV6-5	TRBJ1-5	TGTGCCAGCAGTTACTCGAGGGATTTCAGCAATCAGCCCCAGCATTTT	CASSYSRDFSNQPQHF
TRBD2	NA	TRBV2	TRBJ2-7	TGTGCCAGCAGACAAAGCGGGGGCACCTACGAGCAGTACTTC	CASRQSGGTYEQYF
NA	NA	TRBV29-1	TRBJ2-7	TGCAGCGTTGGGGGACTGGGGAACTCCTACGAGCAGTACTTC	CSVGGLGNSYEQYF
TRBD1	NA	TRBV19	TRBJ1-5	TGTGCCAGTAGTTGGTCCGGGACAGGGGGCAATCAGCCCCAGCATTTT	CASSWSGTGGNQPQHF
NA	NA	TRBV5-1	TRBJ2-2	TGCGCCAGCAGCGGTGGGGCCGGGACCGGGGAGCTGTTTTTT	CASSGGAGTGELFF
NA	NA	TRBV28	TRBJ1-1	TGTGCCAGCAGTCCCCGTAGGACAGACGCTTTCTTT	CASSPRRTDAFF
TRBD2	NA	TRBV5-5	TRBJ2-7	TGTGCCAGCACCCCCCCGGGGAGAGCGGGAGGGCCCAGCGAGCAGTACTTC	CASTPPGRAGGPSEQYF